Described below is a single T cell receptor (beta chain) sequence and its context. Its antigen is still unknown. This entry comes from a study of cytomegalovirus exposure and HLA in healthy donors. Study-level findings and limits: The study reported that TCR beta sequences accurately predicted HLA-A and HLA-B alleles in most subjects.

V shed 4 bases, J shed 2 bases, and the junction held 2 bases outside the gene matches. The length of the CDR3 is 15 residues. Looked up from germline, CDR1 is SGHVS and CDR2 is FQNEAQ. Amplification used 60 Vbeta primers and 13 Jbeta primers. TCRdb keeps only in-frame clones here, not all; method: immunoSEQ multiplex PCR. The sample yields 220,000 or so clones, approximately 68% seen once. Sequenced sample: PBMCs. The chain uses TRBV7-8 and TRBJ2-1; 10 bases line up with TRBD2. This sequence originates from a woman in her 30s in good health and CMV-seronegative. The DNA of the CDR3 is TGTGCCAGCAGCTCGGGACTAGCGACCTACAATGAGCAGTTCTTC. Protein: CASSSGLATYNEQFF. Supplemented by reference TRBV7-8 and TRBJ2-1, the full variable domain reads GAGVSQSPRYKVAKRGQDVALRCDPISGHVSLFWYQQALGQGPEFLTYFQNEAQLDKSGLPSDRFFAERPEGSVSTLKIQRTQQEDSAVYLCASSSGLATYNEQFFGPGTRLTVL.